The source of this TCR beta chain is a study of vaccination effects on CD4 cells after COVID-19. As for the study in general: Post-vaccine specimens were collected at a median of 72 days following the second dose.

TCRdb's copy holds only in-frame clones and misses some; the assay was immunoSEQ multiplex PCR. Of about 32,000 clones listed, about 70% are singletons. Pools of viral peptides were used by the ViraFEST assay to expand antigen-specific CD4+ T cells ahead of sequencing. Following culture for nine to ten days, CD4+ T cells were isolated. Participants were given two doses of BNT162b2 or mRNA-1273 vaccine. Worth noting for this clone: Its matching antigen is unknown.

This receptor was taken from a human donor who received a COVID-19 vaccine. The source was CD4+ T cells from PBMCs cultured with HCoV-229E spike peptides, collected after COVID-19 vaccination.

As DNA, the CDR3 is TGCGCCAGCAGCTTGGGGGGGAACAGGGGCCCAACCTACGAGCAGTACTTC. Its protein is CASSLGGNRGPTYEQYF. The genes are TRBV5-1 and TRBJ2-7; 7 bases fit TRBD1. This CDR3 has 17 residues. V lost 0 bases, J lost 2 bases, and 11 bases stayed unmatched. Looked up from germline, CDR1 is SGHRS and CDR2 is YFSETQ.